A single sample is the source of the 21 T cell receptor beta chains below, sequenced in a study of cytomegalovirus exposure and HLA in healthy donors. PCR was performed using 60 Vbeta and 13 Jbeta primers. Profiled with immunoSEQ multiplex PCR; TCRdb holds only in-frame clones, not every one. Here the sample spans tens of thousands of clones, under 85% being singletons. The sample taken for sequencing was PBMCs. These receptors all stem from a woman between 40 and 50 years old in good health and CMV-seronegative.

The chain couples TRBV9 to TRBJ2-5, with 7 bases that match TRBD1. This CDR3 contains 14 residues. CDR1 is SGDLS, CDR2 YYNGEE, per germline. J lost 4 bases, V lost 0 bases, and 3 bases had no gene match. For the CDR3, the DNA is TGTGCCAGCAGCGTAGATTACAGGGGAGAGACCCAGTACTTC. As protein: CASSVDYRGETQYF. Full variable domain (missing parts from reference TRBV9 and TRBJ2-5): DSGVTQTPKHLITATGQRVTLRCSPRSGDLSVYWYQQSLDQGLQFLIQYYNGEERAKGNILERFSAQQFPDLHSELNLSSLELGDSALYFCASSVDYRGETQYFGPGTRLLVL.

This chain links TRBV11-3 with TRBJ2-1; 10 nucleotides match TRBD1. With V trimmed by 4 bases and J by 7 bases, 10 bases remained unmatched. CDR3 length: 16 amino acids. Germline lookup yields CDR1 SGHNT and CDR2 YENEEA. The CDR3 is CASSSGDRGGINEQFF. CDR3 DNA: TGTGCCAGCAGCTCAGGGGACAGGGGTGGAATAAATGAGCAGTTCTTC.

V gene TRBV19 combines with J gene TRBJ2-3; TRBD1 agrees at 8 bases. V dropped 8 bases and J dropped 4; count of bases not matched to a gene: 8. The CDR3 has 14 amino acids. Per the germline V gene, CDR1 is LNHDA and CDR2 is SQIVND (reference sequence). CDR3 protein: CASLGQGKADTQYF. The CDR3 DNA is TGTGCCAGTTTAGGACAGGGAAAGGCAGATACGCAGTATTTT. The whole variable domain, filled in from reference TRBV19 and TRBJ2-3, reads DGGITQSPKYLFRKEGQNVTLSCEQNLNHDAMYWYRQDPGQGLRLIYYSQIVNDFQKGDIAEGYSVSREKKESFPLTVTSAQKNPTAFYLCASLGQGKADTQYFGPGTRLTVL.

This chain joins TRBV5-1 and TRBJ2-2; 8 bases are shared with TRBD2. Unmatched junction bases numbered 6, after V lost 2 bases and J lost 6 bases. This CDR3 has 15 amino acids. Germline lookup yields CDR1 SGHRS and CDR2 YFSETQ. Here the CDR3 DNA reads TGCGCCAGCAGCTTAGACGGGAGGGCCCCCGGGGAGCTGTTTTTT. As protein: CASSLDGRAPGELFF.

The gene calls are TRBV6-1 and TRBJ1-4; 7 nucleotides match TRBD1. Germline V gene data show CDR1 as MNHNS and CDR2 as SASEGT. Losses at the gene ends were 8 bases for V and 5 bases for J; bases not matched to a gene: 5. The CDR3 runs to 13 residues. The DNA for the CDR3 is TGTGCCAGCGGCGACAGGGTGAATGAAAAACTGTTTTTT. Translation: CASGDRVNEKLFF.

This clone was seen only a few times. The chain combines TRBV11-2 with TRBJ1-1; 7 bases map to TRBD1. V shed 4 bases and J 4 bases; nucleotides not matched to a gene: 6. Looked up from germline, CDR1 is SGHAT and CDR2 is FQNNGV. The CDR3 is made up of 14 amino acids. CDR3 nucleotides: TGTGCCAGCAGCTCTTACTCAGGGGGCACTGAAGCTTTCTTT. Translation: CASSSYSGGTEAFF.

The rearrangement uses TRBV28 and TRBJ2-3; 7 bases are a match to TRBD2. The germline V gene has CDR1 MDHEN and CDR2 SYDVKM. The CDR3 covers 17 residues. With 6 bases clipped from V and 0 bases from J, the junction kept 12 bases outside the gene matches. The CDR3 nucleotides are TGTGCCAGCAGCCCTAGCGGTTTGTTACCTAGCACAGATACGCAGTATTTT. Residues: CASSPSGLLPSTDTQYF.

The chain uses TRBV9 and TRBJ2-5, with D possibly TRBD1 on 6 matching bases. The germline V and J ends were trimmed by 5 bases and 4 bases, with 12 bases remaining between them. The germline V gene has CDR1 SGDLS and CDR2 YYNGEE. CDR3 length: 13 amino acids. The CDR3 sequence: CASSRRGGETQYF. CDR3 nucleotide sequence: TGTGCCAGCAGTCGCAGAGGGGGAGAGACCCAGTACTTC.

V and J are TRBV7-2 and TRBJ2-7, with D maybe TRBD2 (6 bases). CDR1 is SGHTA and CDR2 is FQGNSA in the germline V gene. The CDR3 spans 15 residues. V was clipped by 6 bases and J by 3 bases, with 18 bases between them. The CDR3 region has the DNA TGTGCCAGCAGACGACAGCAGGGAGGCTTCTACGAGCAGTACTTC. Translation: CASRRQQGGFYEQYF.

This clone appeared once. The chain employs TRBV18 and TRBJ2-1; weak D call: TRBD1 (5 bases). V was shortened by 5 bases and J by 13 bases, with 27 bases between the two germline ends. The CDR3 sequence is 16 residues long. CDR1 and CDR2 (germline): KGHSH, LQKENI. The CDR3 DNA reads TGTGCCAGCTCATCCTCTTACCGACAGACGAATGTGGAACAGTTCTTC. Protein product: CASSSSYRQTNVEQFF.

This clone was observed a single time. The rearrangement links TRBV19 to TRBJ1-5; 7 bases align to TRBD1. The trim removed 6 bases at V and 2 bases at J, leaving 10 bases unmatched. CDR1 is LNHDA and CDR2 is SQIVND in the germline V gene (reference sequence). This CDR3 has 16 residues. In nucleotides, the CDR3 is TGTGCCAGTAGAACGCACGACAGGGCTGGCAATCAGCCCCAGCATTTT. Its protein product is CASRTHDRAGNQPQHF.

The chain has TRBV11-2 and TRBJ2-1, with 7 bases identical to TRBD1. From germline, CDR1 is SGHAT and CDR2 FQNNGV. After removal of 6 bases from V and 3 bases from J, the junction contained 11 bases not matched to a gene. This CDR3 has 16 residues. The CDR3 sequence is CASSTIEGARYNEQFF. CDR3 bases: TGTGCCAGCAGTACTATTGAGGGGGCACGCTACAATGAGCAGTTCTTC. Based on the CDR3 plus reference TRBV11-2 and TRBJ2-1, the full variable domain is EAGVAQSPRYKIIEKRQSVAFWCNPISGHATLYWYQQILGQGPKLLIQFQNNGVVDDSQLPKDRFSAERLKGVDSTLKIQPAKLEDSAVYLCASSTIEGARYNEQFFGPGTRLTVL.

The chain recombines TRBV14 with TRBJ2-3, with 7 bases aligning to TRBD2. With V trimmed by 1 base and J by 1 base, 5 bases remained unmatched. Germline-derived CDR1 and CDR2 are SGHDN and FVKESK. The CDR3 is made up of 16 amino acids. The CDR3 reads CASSQASGWGTDTQYF. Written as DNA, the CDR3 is TGTGCCAGCAGCCAAGCTAGCGGATGGGGCACAGATACGCAGTATTTT.

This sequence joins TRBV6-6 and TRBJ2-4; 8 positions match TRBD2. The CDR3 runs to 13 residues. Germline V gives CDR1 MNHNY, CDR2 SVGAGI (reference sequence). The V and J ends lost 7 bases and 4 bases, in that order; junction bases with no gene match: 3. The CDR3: CASTPSGKNIQYF. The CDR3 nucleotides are TGTGCCAGCACCCCTAGCGGGAAAAACATTCAGTACTTC.

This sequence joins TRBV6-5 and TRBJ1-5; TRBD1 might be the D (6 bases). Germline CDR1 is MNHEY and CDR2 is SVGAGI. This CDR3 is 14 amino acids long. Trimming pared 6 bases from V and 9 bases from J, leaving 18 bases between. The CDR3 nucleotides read TGTGCCAGCAGACAGGACAGAAGCACTTGGCCCCAGCATTTT. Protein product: CASRQDRSTWPQHF.

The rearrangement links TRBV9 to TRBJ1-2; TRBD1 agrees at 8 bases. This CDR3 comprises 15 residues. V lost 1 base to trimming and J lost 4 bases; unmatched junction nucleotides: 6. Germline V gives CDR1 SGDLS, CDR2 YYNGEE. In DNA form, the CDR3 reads TGTGCCAGCAGCGTACTACAGGGGGGAAGCTATGGCTACACCTTC. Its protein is CASSVLQGGSYGYTF.

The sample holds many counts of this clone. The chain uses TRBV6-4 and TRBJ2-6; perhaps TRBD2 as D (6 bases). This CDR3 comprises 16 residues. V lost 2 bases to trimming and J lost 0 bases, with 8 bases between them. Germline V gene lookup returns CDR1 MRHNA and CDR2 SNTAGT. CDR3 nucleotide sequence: TGTGCCAGCAGTGACGGGACTGGCTCTGGGGCCAACGTCCTGACTTTC. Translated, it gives CASSDGTGSGANVLTF.

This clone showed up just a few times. Here the CDR3 reads CASSPELVWGEQFF. The CDR3 coding sequence is TGTGCCAGCAGCCCCGAACTAGTGTGGGGTGAGCAGTTCTTC. This chain connects TRBV5-8 to TRBJ2-1, with a possible D match to TRBD2 (5 bases). The ends were cut back, 4 bases at V and 9 bases at J, with 17 bases in the middle. CDR1 and CDR2 (germline): SGHTS, YDEGEE. The CDR3 spans 14 residues.

The CDR3 coding sequence is TGTGCCAGCAGCGTAGAGGGGGGGACTCGCTACTCTGGGGCCAACGTCCTGACTTTC. Translated: CASSVEGGTRYSGANVLTF. This chain links TRBV9 with TRBJ2-6; maybe TRBD2 (7 bases). CDR3 length equals 19 residues. Trimming took off 0 bases at V and 0 bases at J, with 16 bases between the two ends. CDR1 is SGDLS and CDR2 is YYNGEE in the germline V gene.

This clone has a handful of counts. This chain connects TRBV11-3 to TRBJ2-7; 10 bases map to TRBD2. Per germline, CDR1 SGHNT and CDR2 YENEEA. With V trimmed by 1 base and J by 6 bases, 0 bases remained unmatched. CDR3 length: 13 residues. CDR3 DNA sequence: TGTGCCAGCAGCTTAGTAGCGGGAGGCGAGCAGTACTTC. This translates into CASSLVAGGEQYF.

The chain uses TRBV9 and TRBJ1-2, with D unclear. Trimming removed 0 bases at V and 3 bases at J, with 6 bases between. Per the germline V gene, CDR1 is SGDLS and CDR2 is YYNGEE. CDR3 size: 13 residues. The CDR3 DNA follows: TGTGCCAGCAGCGTAGAAACAGACTATGGCTACACCTTC. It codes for CASSVETDYGYTF.